This T cell receptor (beta chain) was captured by sequencing in a study of T cell changes during pregnancy in multiple sclerosis. This CDR3 is built from 14 residues. Losses at the gene ends were 4 bases for V and 4 bases for J; bases not matched to a gene: 6. Germline V gives CDR1 MGHRA, CDR2 YSYEKL. Some clones are missing from TCRdb's copy, which holds only in-frame ones; the method was immunoSEQ multiplex PCR. In the table there are 55,000 to 70,000 clones, approximately 90% of which are singletons. Sequences were derived from peripheral blood, sampled after pregnancy. The origin of this receptor is a female donor with multiple sclerosis, enrolled in a pregnancy study. The chain uses TRBV4-1 and TRBJ2-7, with 8 bases aligning to TRBD1. Written as DNA, the CDR3 is TGCGCCAGCAGCCGGACAGGGATGGGATACGAGCAGTACTTC. Translation gives CASSRTGMGYEQYF.